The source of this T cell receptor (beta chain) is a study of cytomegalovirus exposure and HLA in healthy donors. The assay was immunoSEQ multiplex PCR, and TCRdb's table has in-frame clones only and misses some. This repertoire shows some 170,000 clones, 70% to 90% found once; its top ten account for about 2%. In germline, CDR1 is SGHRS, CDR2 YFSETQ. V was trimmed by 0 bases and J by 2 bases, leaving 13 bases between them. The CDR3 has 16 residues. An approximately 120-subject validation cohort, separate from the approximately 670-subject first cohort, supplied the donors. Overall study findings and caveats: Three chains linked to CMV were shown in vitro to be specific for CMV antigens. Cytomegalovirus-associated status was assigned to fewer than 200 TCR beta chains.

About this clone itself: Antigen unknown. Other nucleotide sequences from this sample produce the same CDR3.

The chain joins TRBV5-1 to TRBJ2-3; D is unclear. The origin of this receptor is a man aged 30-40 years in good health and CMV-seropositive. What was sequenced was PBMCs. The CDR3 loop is CASSLGGGGTTDTQYF. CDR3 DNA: TGCGCCAGCAGCTTGGGCGGCGGCGGAACCACAGATACGCAGTATTTT.